The rows below give T cell receptor beta chains drawn from one sample of a study of T cells in Graves' hyperthyroidism and ophthalmopathy. TCRdb reanalysed the multiplex PCR reads using MiXCR and keeps one entry per CDR3 protein. The sample includes some 400,000 distinct CDR3 sequences, 15% to 20% seen only once; the top ten take 3.7%. The sequencing sample was made of blood. These receptors came from a woman aged 18-29 years with Graves' hyperthyroidism. Both conserved end residues are part of each CDR3. The D gene is left open where the match is weak. The size field is filled for only some rows; it gives once, few, many or a size class.

v_call: TRBV3-1; d_call: .; clone_size: many; j_call: TRBJ1-1; cdr3_aa: CASSQVRQEAFF; cdr3_nt: TGTGCCAGCAGCCAAGTACGACAAGAAGCTTTCTTT
v_call: TRBV4-1; d_call: .; clone_size: .; j_call: TRBJ1-5; cdr3_aa: CASSHSKVRGGNQPQHF; cdr3_nt: TGCGCCAGCAGCCATTCCAAGGTGAGGGGAGGAAATCAGCCCCAGCATTTT
v_call: TRBV5-1; d_call: .; clone_size: .; j_call: TRBJ1-6; cdr3_aa: CASSLGGTAYSPLHF; cdr3_nt: TGCGCCAGTAGCTTGGGAGGGACCGCTTATTCACCCCTCCACTTT
v_call: TRBV20-1; d_call: .; clone_size: many; j_call: TRBJ1-6; cdr3_aa: CSARERASYNSPLHF; cdr3_nt: TGCAGTGCTAGAGAGAGGGCAAGTTATAATTCACCCCTCCACTTT
v_call: TRBV12-3/TRBV12-4; d_call: TRBD1; clone_size: many; j_call: TRBJ2-2; cdr3_aa: CASSSTTGGHGELFF; cdr3_nt: TGTGCCAGCAGCTCCACGACAGGGGGCCACGGGGAGCTGTTTTTT
v_call: TRBV5-1; d_call: TRBD1; clone_size: many; j_call: TRBJ1-2; cdr3_aa: CASSLQTGGADGYTF; cdr3_nt: TGCGCCAGCAGCCTGCAAACAGGGGGCGCGGATGGCTACACCTTC
v_call: TRBV6-1; d_call: .; clone_size: .; j_call: TRBJ1-5; cdr3_aa: CASTPSGRGNQPQHF; cdr3_nt: TGTGCCAGCACTCCTAGCGGAAGGGGCAATCAGCCCCAGCATTTT
v_call: TRBV20-1; d_call: .; clone_size: many; j_call: TRBJ1-1; cdr3_aa: CSASWGNTEAFF; cdr3_nt: TGCAGTGCTAGCTGGGGTAACACTGAAGCTTTCTTT
v_call: TRBV7-6; d_call: TRBD1; clone_size: few; j_call: TRBJ1-1; cdr3_aa: CASSLVRFRGNLNTEAFF; cdr3_nt: TGTGCCAGCAGCTTAGTCCGCTTCAGGGGGAATTTGAACACTGAAGCTTTCTTT
v_call: TRBV4-1; d_call: TRBD2; clone_size: .; j_call: TRBJ2-5; cdr3_aa: CASSRSVGGSVGETQYF; cdr3_nt: TGCGCCAGCAGCCGCTCGGTTGGCGGGAGTGTGGGGGAGACCCAGTACTTC
v_call: TRBV5-5; d_call: .; clone_size: many; j_call: TRBJ1-1; cdr3_aa: CASSPLSQRAEAFF; cdr3_nt: TGTGCCAGCAGCCCATTATCCCAGAGGGCTGAAGCTTTCTTT
v_call: TRBV6-1; d_call: .; clone_size: many; j_call: TRBJ2-7; cdr3_aa: CASGPSSYEQYF; cdr3_nt: TGTGCCAGCGGACCTAGCTCCTACGAGCAGTACTTC
v_call: TRBV2; d_call: .; clone_size: many; j_call: TRBJ2-7; cdr3_aa: CASRQQLTYEQYF; cdr3_nt: TGTGCCAGCAGGCAGCAGCTCACCTACGAGCAGTACTTC
v_call: TRBV6-2/TRBV6-3; d_call: .; clone_size: many; j_call: TRBJ2-2; cdr3_aa: CASSSSRAATPTGELFF; cdr3_nt: TGTGCCAGCAGTTCCTCCCGGGCCGCGACCCCCACCGGGGAGCTGTTTTTT